Listed below are T cell receptor beta chains from one sample, sequenced in a study of CD4+ T cells in melanoma. Profiled with immunoSEQ multiplex PCR; TCRdb holds only in-frame clones, not every one. The sample includes about 140,000 clones, around 90% of them seen just once. The receptor set was obtained from a human donor with melanoma. CDR3s include the opening cysteine and the closing phenylalanine or tryptophan. The order of the fields is clone size, V gene, J gene, D gene, CDR3 protein, CDR3 DNA. D genes are given only for firm matches. Clone size is shown for a subset of rows, as once, few, many or a class of expanded clone.

abundance: -
v_gene: TRBV6-5
j_gene: TRBJ1-3
d_gene: TRBD1
CDR3aa: CASSRSTGSTNTIYF
CDR3nt: TGTGCCAGCAGCCGCTCGACAGGGTCTACCAACACCATATATTTT

abundance: -
v_gene: TRBV4-1
j_gene: TRBJ2-5
d_gene: -
CDR3aa: CASSQDGGGTQETQYF
CDR3nt: TGCGCCAGCAGCCAAGATGGGGGTGGGACCCAAGAGACCCAGTACTTC

abundance: -
v_gene: TRBV5-3
j_gene: TRBJ1-2
d_gene: -
CDR3aa: CARSSLAANYGYTF
CDR3nt: TGTGCCAGAAGCTCCCTCGCAGCAAACTATGGCTACACCTTC

abundance: -
v_gene: TRBV6-1
j_gene: TRBJ1-3
d_gene: -
CDR3aa: CASSERQESSGNTIYF
CDR3nt: TGTGCCAGCAGTGAAAGACAGGAGAGCTCTGGAAACACCATATATTTT

abundance: -
v_gene: TRBV6-5
j_gene: TRBJ1-1
d_gene: -
CDR3aa: CASSAFSMNTEAFF
CDR3nt: TGTGCCAGCAGTGCCTTCTCGATGAACACTGAAGCTTTCTTT

abundance: -
v_gene: TRBV10-3
j_gene: TRBJ1-1
d_gene: -
CDR3aa: CAISEWRADTEAFF
CDR3nt: TGTGCCATCAGTGAGTGGCGGGCGGACACTGAAGCTTTCTTT

abundance: -
v_gene: TRBV5-1
j_gene: TRBJ1-1
d_gene: -
CDR3aa: CASSILSGNTEAFF
CDR3nt: TGCGCCAGCAGCATACTCAGTGGAAACACTGAAGCTTTCTTT

abundance: -
v_gene: TRBV9
j_gene: TRBJ2-7
d_gene: -
CDR3aa: CASSVESTGHYEQYF
CDR3nt: TGTGCCAGCAGCGTAGAGTCCACAGGGCACTACGAGCAGTACTTC

abundance: -
v_gene: TRBV11-2
j_gene: TRBJ2-2
d_gene: -
CDR3aa: CASSFTPIQGNTGELFF
CDR3nt: TGTGCCAGCAGCTTCACCCCAATACAGGGGAACACCGGGGAGCTGTTTTTT

abundance: -
v_gene: TRBV1
j_gene: TRBJ2-7
d_gene: -
CDR3aa: CTSSQGPIQGTPREQYF
CDR3nt: TGCACCAGCAGCCAAGGCCCTATACAGGGAACCCCTAGGGAGCAGTACTTC

abundance: -
v_gene: TRBV5-8
j_gene: TRBJ1-2
d_gene: -
CDR3aa: CASSFEFNYGYTF
CDR3nt: TGTGCCAGCAGCTTTGAGTTTAACTATGGCTACACCTTC

abundance: once
v_gene: TRBV6-4
j_gene: TRBJ2-3
d_gene: -
CDR3aa: CASSEAPGTDTQYF
CDR3nt: TGTGCCAGCAGTGAGGCTCCGGGGACAGATACGCAGTATTTT

abundance: -
v_gene: TRBV7-8
j_gene: TRBJ1-4
d_gene: TRBD1
CDR3aa: CASSWDSATNEKLFF
CDR3nt: TGTGCCAGCAGCTGGGACAGTGCAACTAATGAAAAACTGTTTTTT

abundance: once
v_gene: TRBV5-1
j_gene: TRBJ1-3
d_gene: -
CDR3aa: CASSLNPTGNTIYF
CDR3nt: TGCGCCAGCAGCTTGAACCCTACTGGAAACACCATATATTTT

abundance: -
v_gene: TRBV7-9
j_gene: TRBJ2-5
d_gene: -
CDR3aa: CASGQIEETQYF
CDR3nt: TGTGCCAGCGGGCAGATAGAAGAGACCCAGTACTTC

abundance: -
v_gene: TRBV18
j_gene: TRBJ2-5
d_gene: -
CDR3aa: CASSPDRQETQYF
CDR3nt: TGTGCCAGCTCACCGGACAGACAAGAGACCCAGTACTTC

abundance: -
v_gene: TRBV13
j_gene: TRBJ1-4
d_gene: -
CDR3aa: CASSLGREKLFF
CDR3nt: TGTGCCAGCAGCTTAGGCCGAGAAAAACTGTTTTTT

abundance: -
v_gene: TRBV19
j_gene: TRBJ1-5
d_gene: TRBD1
CDR3aa: CASSSGFSFRGYSNQPQHF
CDR3nt: TGTGCCAGTAGTTCCGGATTCAGCTTCAGGGGGTATAGCAATCAGCCCCAGCATTTT

abundance: -
v_gene: TRBV5-1
j_gene: TRBJ1-3
d_gene: -
CDR3aa: CASSTDGSSGNTIYF
CDR3nt: TGCGCCAGCAGCACGGACGGGAGCTCTGGAAACACCATATATTTT

abundance: -
v_gene: TRBV18
j_gene: TRBJ1-1
d_gene: -
CDR3aa: CASSPGSEAFF
CDR3nt: TGTGCCAGCTCACCGGGGAGTGAAGCTTTCTTT

abundance: once
v_gene: TRBV6-1
j_gene: TRBJ1-1
d_gene: -
CDR3aa: CASSQVDGYRSAFF
CDR3nt: TGTGCCAGCAGCCAAGTCGACGGGTACAGGAGCGCTTTCTTT

abundance: -
v_gene: TRBV25-1
j_gene: TRBJ1-1
d_gene: -
CDR3aa: CASSESGFLTEAFF
CDR3nt: TGTGCCAGCAGTGAATCAGGGTTTTTGACTGAAGCTTTCTTT

abundance: once
v_gene: TRBV10-1
j_gene: TRBJ2-7
d_gene: -
CDR3aa: CASRDGGYEQYF
CDR3nt: TGCGCCAGCAGGGATGGGGGGTACGAGCAGTACTTC

abundance: once
v_gene: TRBV6-1
j_gene: TRBJ1-6
d_gene: -
CDR3aa: CASSETGRGRSPLHF
CDR3nt: TGTGCCAGCAGTGAAACGGGGAGGGGACGCTCACCCCTCCACTTT

abundance: -
v_gene: TRBV25-1
j_gene: TRBJ1-1
d_gene: -
CDR3aa: CASSPRADGTLKAFF
CDR3nt: TGTGCCAGCAGTCCCCGGGCCGACGGAACACTGAAAGCTTTCTTT

abundance: -
v_gene: TRBV11-2
j_gene: TRBJ2-3
d_gene: -
CDR3aa: CASSFAGPSTDTQYF
CDR3nt: TGTGCCAGCAGCTTTGCGGGGCCTAGCACAGATACGCAGTATTTT